The 18 T cell receptor beta chains given below trace back to one sample, sequenced in a study of blood T cell repertoires in COVID-19. The data were produced by immunoSEQ multiplex PCR, yet TCRdb's version contains in-frame clones alone and is incomplete. The table includes some 340,000 clones, 85% detected once. The sequencing sample was made of peripheral blood. All receptors derive from a woman under 30 with acute or convalescent COVID-19.

The V gene is TRBV2, the J gene TRBJ1-6; D is unresolved. Trimming took 3 bases from V and 8 from J, leaving 8 bases between them. Germline V gives CDR1 SNHLY, CDR2 FYNNEI. The CDR3 length is 13 residues. CDR3 in DNA: TGTGCCAGCAGTGATCCGGGTTATTCACCCCTCCACTTT. Translated: CASSDPGYSPLHF.

The J gene is TRBJ2-7, the V gene TRBV6-5; TRBD2 aligns across 8 bases. This CDR3 is 14 amino acids long. The V and J ends lost 6 bases and 1 base, in that order; junction bases with no gene match: 5. Per the germline V gene, CDR1 is MNHEY and CDR2 is SVGAGI. This CDR3 is CASSPTSVSYEQYF. The CDR3 DNA follows: TGTGCCAGCAGCCCGACTAGCGTTTCCTACGAGCAGTACTTC.

In this sample, this clone turned up a few times. V and J are TRBV6-6 and TRBJ2-7; D is unclear. The CDR3 is 14 amino acids. Germline V gives CDR1 MNHNY, CDR2 SVGAGI (reference sequence). The ends were cut back, 2 bases at V and 2 bases at J, with 10 bases in the middle. The CDR3 loop is CASSYGLTAYEQYF. CDR3 bases: TGTGCCAGCAGTTACGGGCTAACTGCCTACGAGCAGTACTTC.

This clone was detected only a few times. The chain combines TRBV18 with TRBJ2-3; D uncertain. This CDR3 is built from 15 residues. Germline assignment: CDR1 KGHSH and CDR2 LQKENI. V was clipped by 2 bases and J by 0 bases, with 9 bases between them. The CDR3 spells CASSPLQASTDTQYF. The CDR3 nucleotides are TGTGCCAGCTCACCATTGCAGGCCAGCACAGATACGCAGTATTTT.

In the case of this clone: The same CDR3 arises from other DNA sequences in this sample as well. The chain links TRBV28 to TRBJ1-1, with D uncertain. Trimming pared 2 bases from V and 4 bases from J, leaving 5 bases between. This CDR3 has 12 amino acids. From germline, CDR1 is MDHEN and CDR2 SYDVKM. Here the CDR3 reads CASSLPGTEAFF. In DNA, the CDR3 is TGTGCCAGCAGTTTACCCGGCACTGAAGCTTTCTTT. Looking up the rest from reference TRBV28 and TRBJ1-1 gives the full variable domain: DVKVTQSSRYLVKRTGEKVFLECVQDMDHENMFWYRQDPGLGLRLIYFSYDVKMKEKGDIPEGYSVSREKKERFSLILESASTNQTSMYLCASSLPGTEAFFGQGTRLTVV.

The gene calls are TRBV7-8 and TRBJ1-3; no clear D. V dropped 0 bases and J dropped 0 bases, with 9 bases sitting between them. Germline V lookup: CDR1 SGHVS, CDR2 FQNEAQ. There are 16 residues in the CDR3. CDR3 DNA sequence: TGTGCCAGCAGCTTAGCGTTGGGAGGCTCTGGAAACACCATATATTTT. It is translated as CASSLALGGSGNTIYF.

The rearrangement links TRBV19 to TRBJ1-3; TRBD1 matches at 7 bases. This CDR3 is built from 15 residues. Losses at the gene ends were 6 bases for V and 0 bases for J; bases not matched to a gene: 5. CDR1 is LNHDA and CDR2 is SQIVND in the germline V gene (reference sequence). CDR3 in DNA: TGTGCCAGTAGCGGACAGGTCTTCTCTGGAAACACCATATATTTT. It translates to CASSGQVFSGNTIYF.

The chain links TRBV14 to TRBJ2-5; D not certain. Germline V gene lookup returns CDR1 SGHDN and CDR2 FVKESK. Deletions cut 0 bases from V and 7 bases from J, with 9 bases between. This CDR3 is 13 amino acids long. The CDR3 loop reads CASSQDTVGTQYF. Written as DNA, the CDR3 is TGTGCCAGCAGCCAAGATACAGTGGGGACCCAGTACTTC.

This clone was recorded only once. The chain is built from TRBV5-1 and TRBJ1-5, with D hard to call. The CDR3 is 15 amino acids. Germline assignment: CDR1 SGHRS and CDR2 YFSETQ. Trimming removed 3 bases from V and 1 base from J, with 11 bases in between. The CDR3 DNA sequence: TGCGCCAGCAGCTCTGACGGAGAGAGCAATCAGCCCCAGCATTTT. The encoded protein is CASSSDGESNQPQHF.

This chain uses TRBV5-1 with TRBJ2-5, with D tentatively TRBD1 (6 bases). V lost 4 bases and J 4 bases, leaving 26 bases between the germline ends. Germline-derived CDR1 and CDR2 are SGHRS and YFSETQ. This CDR3 is 18 amino acids long. CDR3: CASSAIIRTAGRGETQYF. For the CDR3, the DNA is TGCGCCAGCAGCGCTATTATAAGGACAGCCGGTAGGGGAGAGACCCAGTACTTC. Drawing the rest from reference TRBV5-1 and TRBJ2-5, the complete variable domain is KAGVTQTPRYLIKTRGQQVTLSCSPISGHRSVSWYQQTPGQGLQFLFEYFSETQRNKGNFPGRFSGRQFSNSRSEMNVSTLELGDSALYLCASSAIIRTAGRGETQYFGPGTRLLVL.

The V gene is TRBV2, the J gene TRBJ1-1; a possible D gene is TRBD1 (5 bases). There are 14 residues in the CDR3. Germline CDR1 and CDR2: SNHLY and FYNNEI. Between the trimmed V and J ends, which lost 5 bases and 0 bases, there was a span of 10 bases. The CDR3 coding sequence is TGTGCCAGCAGTACCGACAGTATGAACACTGAAGCTTTCTTT. Translated: CASSTDSMNTEAFF.

Written as DNA, the CDR3 is TGTGCCAGCAGCTTTTTTCTAGGATCCTACGAGCAGTACTTC. It translates to CASSFFLGSYEQYF. The genes are TRBV11-2 and TRBJ2-7; no clear D gene. The ends were cut back, 3 bases at V and 1 base at J, with 10 bases in the middle. The germline V gene encodes CDR1 SGHAT and CDR2 FQNNGV. The CDR3 length is 14 residues.

This clone appeared a few times. The chain is built from TRBV5-6 and TRBJ1-1; TRBD1 might be the D (5 bases). V shed 4 bases and J shed 3 bases, with 10 bases lying between them. The CDR3 runs 13 residues. CDR1 is SGHDT, CDR2 YYEEEE, per germline. CDR3 DNA: TGTGCCAGCAGCCCGGACATTTACACTGAAGCTTTCTTT. This codes for CASSPDIYTEAFF.

This chain connects TRBV5-1 to TRBJ1-1; D is ambiguous. V dropped 5 bases and J dropped 4 bases, with 15 bases sitting between them. CDR3 length: 14 amino acids. Per germline, CDR1 SGHRS and CDR2 YFSETQ. The CDR3 sequence is CASSPSRAGTEAFF. The CDR3 DNA is TGCGCCAGCAGTCCTTCTAGGGCGGGCACTGAAGCTTTCTTT. Filled out from reference TRBV5-1 and TRBJ1-1, the complete variable domain reads KAGVTQTPRYLIKTRGQQVTLSCSPISGHRSVSWYQQTPGQGLQFLFEYFSETQRNKGNFPGRFSGRQFSNSRSEMNVSTLELGDSALYLCASSPSRAGTEAFFGQGTRLTVV.

V is TRBV2 and J is TRBJ2-1, with 11 bases identical to TRBD2. This CDR3 is built from 15 residues. The ends lost 8 bases at V and 6 bases at J; junction bases unmatched: 9. In germline, CDR1 is SNHLY, CDR2 FYNNEI. The CDR3 DNA reads as TGTGCCAGCGTTAGCGGGAGGGGGACGGGCAATGAGCAGTTCTTC. Its protein is CASVSGRGTGNEQFF. Looking up the rest from reference TRBV2 and TRBJ2-1 gives the full variable domain: EPEVTQTPSHQVTQMGQEVILRCVPISNHLYFYWYRQILGQKVEFLVSFYNNEISEKSEIFDDQFSVERPDGSNFTLKIRSTKLEDSAMYFCASVSGRGTGNEQFFGPGTRLTVL.

This clone was detected only a few times. V gene TRBV18 combines with J gene TRBJ1-4; 8 bases line up with TRBD1. Germline CDR1 and CDR2: KGHSH and LQKENI. The CDR3 has 15 residues. V trimming: 4 bases; J trimming: 5 bases; junction bases outside the gene matches: 6. Here the CDR3 DNA reads TGTGCCAGCTCACTGGAGACAGGGGAAAATGAAAAACTGTTTTTT. This sequence encodes CASSLETGENEKLFF.

The chain uses TRBV6-2 or TRBV6-3 and TRBJ2-3, with D possibly matching TRBD1 (6 bases). The V gene lost 6 bases and the J gene lost 2 bases, with 15 bases spanning the gap. Per germline, CDR1 MNHEY and CDR2 SVGEGT. The CDR3 covers 15 residues. The CDR3 sequence: CASSPQGKATDTQYF. DNA for the CDR3: TGTGCCAGCAGCCCTCAGGGGAAGGCCACAGATACGCAGTATTTT.

V is TRBV27 and J is TRBJ1-6; D gene unclear. The CDR3 is 15 residues long. CDR1 and CDR2 (germline): MNHEY, SMNVEV (reference sequence). Trimming stripped 9 bases from V and 4 bases from J, with 16 bases between. For the CDR3, the DNA is TGTGCCAGTTTCGGGTCCAGTGTATATAATTCACCCCTCCACTTT. The encoded protein is CASFGSSVYNSPLHF.